Each of the 28 T cell receptor beta chains below was sequenced from the same sample in a study of T cells after yellow fever vaccination. TCRdb called the 5' RACE reads again in MiXCR, with one record for every CDR3 protein. This repertoire shows 150,000 to 200,000 distinct CDR3 sequences, about 6% found once; its top ten account for less than 3%. The sequencing used CD4+ T cells sorted from PBMCs, collected on the day of the first yellow fever vaccination. Receptor source: a man between 18 and 29 years old who received the YFV17D yellow fever vaccine.

The V call is TRBV20-1, the J call TRBJ1-6; D gene uncertain. The germline gives CDR1 DFQATT, CDR2 SNEGSKA (reference sequence). V was pared by 3 bases and J by 10 bases, with 13 bases between. The CDR3 runs 13 residues. The chain's CDR3 is CSASRTTISPLHF. The CDR3 coding sequence is TGCAGTGCTAGTAGGACTACAATCTCACCCCTCCACTTT.

This clonotype was seen a few times. The V and J genes are TRBV5-1 and TRBJ2-2; D is unresolved. V lost 0 bases to trimming and J lost 2 bases, with 8 bases between them. Germline values: CDR1 SGHRS, CDR2 YFSETQ. This CDR3 has 15 amino acids. The CDR3 nucleotides read TGCGCCAGCAGCTTGGTAGGACCTAACACCGGGGAGCTGTTTTTT. This codes for CASSLVGPNTGELFF. Full variable domain (missing parts from reference TRBV5-1 and TRBJ2-2): KAGVTQTPRYLIKTRGQQVTLSCSPISGHRSVSWYQQTPGQGLQFLFEYFSETQRNKGNFPGRFSGRQFSNSRSEMNVSTLELGDSALYLCASSLVGPNTGELFFGEGSRLTVL.

This clonotype was counted many times. V gene TRBV5-6 combines with J gene TRBJ1-1; 9 bases align to TRBD1. This CDR3 is built from 14 residues. Germline CDR1 reads SGHDT; CDR2 reads YYEEEE. The ends lost 5 bases at V and 0 bases at J; junction bases unmatched: 2. CDR3 coding DNA: TGTGCCAGCAGTTGGGACAGGGTGAACACTGAAGCTTTCTTT. Its protein product is CASSWDRVNTEAFF.

This clonotype came up once. An end of the junction does not agree with germline; a read error may underlie this. The V gene is TRBV6-2 or TRBV6-3, the J gene TRBJ2-5; no firm D call. Germline CDR1 MNHEY, CDR2 SVGEGT. The CDR3 consists of 12 residues. The CDR3 bases are TGTGCCGGCAGTTCGAATTTGGAGACCCAGTACTTC. Translating it yields CAGSSNLETQYF.

This clonotype was detected many times. The genes are TRBV29-1 and TRBJ1-1; D gene ambiguous. In germline, CDR1 is SQVTM, CDR2 ANQGSEA. CDR3 length: 13 amino acids. V lost 5 bases to trimming and J lost 1 base, with 11 bases between them. The CDR3 spells CSVKGGANTEAFF. CDR3 coding DNA: TGCAGCGTTAAGGGAGGAGCGAACACTGAAGCTTTCTTT. Based on the CDR3 plus reference TRBV29-1 and TRBJ1-1, the full variable domain is SAVISQKPSRDICQRGTSLTIQCQVDSQVTMMFWYRQQPGQSLTLIATANQGSEATYESGFVIDKFPISRPNLTFSTLTVSNMSPEDSSIYLCSVKGGANTEAFFGQGTRLTVV.

In this sample, this clonotype turned up a few times. The V and J genes are TRBV5-4 and TRBJ2-3; D is unresolved. Deletions cut 0 bases from V and 2 bases from J, with 7 bases between. Germline V gene lookup returns CDR1 SGHNT and CDR2 YYREEE (reference sequence). CDR3 length equals 14 residues. The chain's CDR3 is CASSLEPITDTQYF. The DNA of the CDR3 is TGTGCCAGCAGCTTGGAACCGATCACAGATACGCAGTATTTT. The full variable domain, its missing parts supplied by reference TRBV5-4 and TRBJ2-3, is ETGVTQSPTHLIKTRGQQVTLRCSSQSGHNTVSWYQQALGQGPQFIFQYYREEENGRGNFPPRFSGLQFPNYSSELNVNALELDDSALYLCASSLEPITDTQYFGPGTRLTVL.

This clonotype has more than one count but fewer than ten. The chain uses TRBV7-2 and TRBJ1-1, with D perhaps matching TRBD1 (5 bases). Germline V CDR1 and CDR2: SGHTA, FQGNSA. V gave up 5 bases and J gave up 5 bases, with 15 bases separating them. CDR3 size: 14 residues. The CDR3 DNA reads TGTGCCAGCAGCAAAGACGGGGGGAAGACTGAAGCTTTCTTT. Its translation: CASSKDGGKTEAFF.

Many counts were recorded for this clonotype. V is TRBV27 and J is TRBJ1-2, with 7 bases matching TRBD1. CDR3 size: 16 residues. The V and J ends lost 5 bases and 8 bases, in that order; junction bases with no gene match: 17. Germline CDR1 is MNHEY and CDR2 is SMNVEV (reference sequence). CDR3 nucleotides: TGTGCCAGCAGTAAAAATTACGACAGGGCCCTATACGGCTACACCTTC. This sequence encodes CASSKNYDRALYGYTF.

The CDR3 protein is CSANGASGVVDNEQFF. The CDR3 DNA is TGCAGTGCTAATGGGGCTAGCGGGGTAGTCGACAATGAGCAGTTCTTC. The gene calls are TRBV20-1 and TRBJ2-1, with TRBD2 matching 9 bases. CDR1 is DFQATT and CDR2 is SNEGSKA in the germline V gene (reference sequence). J was trimmed by 5 bases and V by 4 bases; bases with no gene match: 12. The CDR3 is made up of 16 amino acids.

This sequence joins TRBV6-1 and TRBJ1-1, with TRBD1 identical over 7 bases. Trimming took 5 bases from V and 5 from J; bases not matched to a gene: 8. CDR1 is MNHNS, CDR2 SASEGT, per germline. The CDR3 is 14 residues long. CDR3 sequence: CASSTQTGLTEAFF. The CDR3 DNA follows: TGTGCCAGCAGTACCCAGACAGGGTTGACTGAAGCTTTCTTT.

Ten or more counts support this clonotype. The V gene is TRBV12-3 or TRBV12-4, the J gene TRBJ2-7; tentatively, D is TRBD2 (5 bases). CDR3 length: 14 amino acids. The ends were cut back, 8 bases at V and 0 bases at J, with 14 bases in the middle. The CDR3 spells CASATTGGSYEQYF. Here the CDR3 DNA reads TGTGCCAGCGCCACGACTGGAGGCTCCTACGAGCAGTACTTC.

This clonotype was seen repeatedly, ten times or more. The V call is TRBV24-1, the J call TRBJ2-3; a possible D gene is TRBD1 (6 bases). Trimming stripped 7 bases from V and 0 bases from J, with 13 bases between. Germline loops: CDR1 KGHDR, CDR2 SFDVKD. CDR3 length: 15 amino acids. CDR3 sequence (DNA): TGTGCCACCAGCCGAGACAGGAGTAGCACAGATACGCAGTATTTT. Translated: CATSRDRSSTDTQYF.

There are a few counts of this clonotype. The chain recombines TRBV7-2 with TRBJ1-6, with 7 bases identical to TRBD1. V lost 1 base, J lost 4 bases, and 1 base stayed unmatched. Germline-derived CDR1 and CDR2 are SGHTA and FQGNSA. CDR3 size: 15 residues. The CDR3 DNA is TGTGCCAGCAGCTTAGGGGGACAGTATAATTCACCCCTCCACTTT. Translation gives CASSLGGQYNSPLHF.

This clonotype was seen repeatedly, ten times or more. The CDR3: CASRENRGTEAFF. The CDR3 DNA sequence: TGTGCCAGCAGAGAAAACAGGGGGACTGAAGCTTTCTTT. The V call is TRBV2, the J call TRBJ1-1; TRBD1 matches at 8 bases. The CDR3 covers 13 residues. CDR1 is SNHLY and CDR2 is FYNNEI in the germline V gene. Losses at the gene ends were 6 bases for V and 5 bases for J; bases not matched to a gene: 5.

Many counts were recorded for this clonotype. This chain connects TRBV27 to TRBJ2-1; 8 nucleotides line up with TRBD1. J was trimmed by 9 bases and V by 5 bases; bases with no gene match: 6. Germline V lookup: CDR1 MNHEY, CDR2 SMNVEV (reference sequence). This CDR3 contains 13 residues. The CDR3 sequence: CASSPGQGTEQFF. The CDR3 DNA follows: TGTGCCAGCAGTCCCGGACAGGGTACTGAGCAGTTCTTC.

This clonotype was observed a handful of times. The chain uses TRBV5-1 and TRBJ2-3; D unclear. CDR3 length: 15 amino acids. V was clipped by 1 base and J by 1 base, with 10 bases between them. Germline values: CDR1 SGHRS, CDR2 YFSETQ. CDR3 DNA sequence: TGCGCCAGCAGCTTGCAGGACCCGGGCACAGATACGCAGTATTTT. Translated, it gives CASSLQDPGTDTQYF.

This clonotype occurred many times. The chain is built from TRBV20-1 and TRBJ1-5; tentatively, D is TRBD1 (5 bases). The V end was cut by 1 base, the J end by 5 bases, with 12 bases between. CDR3 length equals 14 residues. Germline V gene data show CDR1 as DFQATT and CDR2 as SNEGSKA (reference sequence). CDR3 sequence reads: CSARVWGGDQPQHF. The CDR3 DNA follows: TGCAGTGCTAGAGTATGGGGGGGGGATCAGCCCCAGCATTTT.

The chain uses TRBV4-1 and TRBJ2-2; 11 bases are a match to TRBD2. With 9 bases clipped from V and 1 base from J, the junction kept 10 bases outside the gene matches. The CDR3 length is 17 residues. Germline values: CDR1 MGHRA, CDR2 YSYEKL. CDR3 residues: CASSPGLAGVNTGELFF. The CDR3 DNA sequence: TGCGCCAGTTCCCCCGGACTAGCGGGCGTGAACACCGGGGAGCTGTTTTTT.

Here the CDR3 DNA reads TGTGCCAGCAGTTTTTCCCAAGTCATAGGGACGTTCCACACAGATACGCAGTATTTT. Encoded protein: CASSFSQVIGTFHTDTQYF. The rearrangement links TRBV11-1 to TRBJ2-3; D might be TRBD1 or TRBD2, each matching 5 bases. The V gene lost 6 bases and the J gene lost 2 bases, with 27 bases spanning the gap. The CDR3 totals 19 residues. The germline gives CDR1 SGHAT, CDR2 FQDESV (reference sequence).

This clonotype was counted between two and nine times. This rearrangement joins TRBV20-1 to TRBJ2-5, with 9 bases identical to TRBD1. Trimming cost V 2 bases and J 5 bases; bases outside gene matches: 18. The CDR3 spans 18 residues. CDR1 DFQATT and CDR2 SNEGSKA come from the germline V gene (reference sequence). CDR3 in DNA: TGCAGTGCTAGATCCCTACAGGGGGCAATGGTCAATTTCGAGACCCAGTACTTC. It specifies CSARSLQGAMVNFETQYF.

This clonotype was counted ten times or more. The chain recombines TRBV6-5 with TRBJ2-3; either TRBD1 or TRBD2 may supply D (6 bases each). The CDR3 length is 16 residues. V lost 0 bases, J lost 0 bases, and 10 bases lay in between. CDR1 MNHEY and CDR2 SVGAGI come from the germline V gene. In DNA form, the CDR3 reads TGTGCCAGCAGTTACTCGCCGGGGGCTAGCACAGATACGCAGTATTTT. Translating gives CASSYSPGASTDTQYF.

This clonotype was detected a few times. The V call is TRBV9, the J call TRBJ2-7, with 7 bases aligning to TRBD1. J lost 2 bases, V lost 0 bases, and 8 bases had no gene match. Germline loops: CDR1 SGDLS, CDR2 YYNGEE. CDR3 length: 16 residues. The chain's CDR3 is CASSVEPTGSAYEQYF. The CDR3 coding sequence is TGTGCCAGCAGCGTAGAGCCGACAGGGTCTGCCTACGAGCAGTACTTC.

This clonotype was recorded at least ten times. The chain joins TRBV7-2 to TRBJ2-3, with 8 bases that match TRBD2. This CDR3 comprises 14 residues. CDR1 SGHTA and CDR2 FQGNSA come from the germline V gene. V dropped 6 bases and J dropped 4; count of bases not matched to a gene: 6. The CDR3 spells CASRGGGRPDTQYF. CDR3 nucleotides: TGTGCCAGCAGGGGCGGGGGGCGCCCAGATACGCAGTATTTT. Variable domain in full (rest from reference TRBV7-2 and TRBJ2-3): GAGVSQSPSNKVTEKGKDVELRCDPISGHTALYWYRQSLGQGLEFLIYFQGNSAPDKSGLPSDRFSAERTGGSVSTLTIQRTQQEDSAVYLCASRGGGRPDTQYFGPGTRLTVL.

This clonotype was observed a few times. This CDR3 reads CASSQGGTGAYGYTF. CDR3 DNA: TGCGCCAGCAGCCAAGGGGGGACAGGGGCGTATGGCTACACCTTC. The V and J genes are TRBV4-3 and TRBJ1-2, with TRBD1 matching 10 bases. Germline CDR1 is LGHNA and CDR2 is YSLEER. The CDR3 has 15 amino acids. The trim removed 1 base at V and 5 bases at J, leaving 4 bases unmatched.

This clonotype was observed at least ten times. The V gene is TRBV5-1, the J gene TRBJ2-7; 7 positions match TRBD1. The CDR3 runs 15 residues. CDR1 and CDR2 (germline): SGHRS, YFSETQ. V was clipped by 5 bases and J by 3 bases; unmatched bases: 11. CDR3 loop: CASSNSPRQGYEQYF. The DNA of the CDR3 is TGCGCCAGCAGTAACTCACCGCGACAGGGCTACGAGCAGTACTTC.

The DNA of the CDR3 is TGCGCCAGCAGCGCCCTAGGGGGGGGGAATGAGCAGTTCTTC. It is translated as CASSALGGGNEQFF. This chain connects TRBV10-2 to TRBJ2-1; D might be TRBD2 (7 bases). Germline values: CDR1 WSHSY, CDR2 SAAADI. This CDR3 comprises 14 residues. Between the trimmed V and J ends, which lost 6 bases and 7 bases, there was a span of 16 bases.

This clonotype came up many times. V gene TRBV5-1 combines with J gene TRBJ1-6; the D is unclear. V lost 4 bases and J 8 bases, leaving 13 bases between the germline ends. Germline CDR1 reads SGHRS; CDR2 reads YFSETQ. CDR3 length: 14 amino acids. The CDR3: CASSAEATYSPLHF. For the CDR3, the DNA is TGCGCCAGCAGCGCGGAGGCCACCTATTCACCCCTCCACTTT.

This clonotype was observed at least ten times. J is TRBJ2-5 and V is TRBV4-1; the match to TRBD1 covers 12 bases. Germline CDR1 MGHRA, CDR2 YSYEKL. Unmatched junction bases numbered 7, after V lost 0 bases and J lost 5 bases. This CDR3 has 17 amino acids. The CDR3 nucleotides are TGCGCCAGCAGCCAAGATCCCGGGACAGGGGGCTGGGAGACCCAGTACTTC. Translated, it gives CASSQDPGTGGWETQYF.